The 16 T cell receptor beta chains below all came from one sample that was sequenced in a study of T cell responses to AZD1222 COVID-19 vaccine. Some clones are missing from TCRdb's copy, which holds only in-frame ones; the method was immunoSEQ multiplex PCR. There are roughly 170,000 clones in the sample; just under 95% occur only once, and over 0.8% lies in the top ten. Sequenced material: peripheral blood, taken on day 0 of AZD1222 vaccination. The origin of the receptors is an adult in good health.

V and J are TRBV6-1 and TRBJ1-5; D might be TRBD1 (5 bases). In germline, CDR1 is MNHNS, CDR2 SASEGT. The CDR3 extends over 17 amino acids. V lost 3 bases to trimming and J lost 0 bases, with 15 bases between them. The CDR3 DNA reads TGTGCCAGCAGTGACCGGATAGACAGTCTTAGCAATCAGCCCCAGCATTTT. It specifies CASSDRIDSLSNQPQHF.

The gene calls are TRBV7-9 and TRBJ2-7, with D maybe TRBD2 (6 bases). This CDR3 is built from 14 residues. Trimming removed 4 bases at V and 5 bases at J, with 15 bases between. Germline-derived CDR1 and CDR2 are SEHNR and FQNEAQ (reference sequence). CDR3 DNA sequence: TGTGCCAGCAGCTGGGGACGACTAGATGACGAGCAGTACTTC. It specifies CASSWGRLDDEQYF.

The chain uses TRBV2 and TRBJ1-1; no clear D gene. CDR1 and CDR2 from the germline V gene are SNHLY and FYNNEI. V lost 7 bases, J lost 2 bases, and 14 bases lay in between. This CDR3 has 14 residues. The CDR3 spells CASMSQSSNTEAFF. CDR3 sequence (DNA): TGTGCCAGCATGTCCCAGAGCTCAAACACTGAAGCTTTCTTT.

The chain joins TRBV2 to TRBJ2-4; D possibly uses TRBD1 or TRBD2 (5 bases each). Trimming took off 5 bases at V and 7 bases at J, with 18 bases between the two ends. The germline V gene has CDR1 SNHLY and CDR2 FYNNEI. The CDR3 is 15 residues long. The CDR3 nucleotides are TGTGCCAGCAGTACCCGTCGGGGTGAGGGGAACATTCAGTACTTC. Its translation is CASSTRRGEGNIQYF. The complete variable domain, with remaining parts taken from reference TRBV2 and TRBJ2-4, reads EPEVTQTPSHQVTQMGQEVILRCVPISNHLYFYWYRQILGQKVEFLVSFYNNEISEKSEIFDDQFSVERPDGSNFTLKIRSTKLEDSAMYFCASSTRRGEGNIQYFGAGTRLSVL.

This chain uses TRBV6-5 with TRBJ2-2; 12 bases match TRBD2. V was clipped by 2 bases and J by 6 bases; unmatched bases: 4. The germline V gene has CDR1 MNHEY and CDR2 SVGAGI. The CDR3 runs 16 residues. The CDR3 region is CASSYLAGGPAGELFF. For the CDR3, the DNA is TGTGCCAGCAGTTACCTAGCGGGGGGGCCCGCCGGGGAGCTGTTTTTT.

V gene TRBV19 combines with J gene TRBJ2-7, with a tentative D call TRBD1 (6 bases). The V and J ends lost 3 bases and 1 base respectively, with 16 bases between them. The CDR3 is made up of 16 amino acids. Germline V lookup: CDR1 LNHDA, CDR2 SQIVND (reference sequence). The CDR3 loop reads CASSMGSVTGSYEQYF. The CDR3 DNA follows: TGTGCCAGTAGTATGGGGTCAGTGACAGGATCCTACGAGCAGTACTTC.

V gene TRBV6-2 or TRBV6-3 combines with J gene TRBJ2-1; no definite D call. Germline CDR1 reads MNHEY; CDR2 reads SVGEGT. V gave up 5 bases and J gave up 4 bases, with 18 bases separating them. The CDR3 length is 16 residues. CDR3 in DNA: TGTGCCAGCAGTAGGACCCCAGGTTCCCATTACAATGAGCAGTTCTTC. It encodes CASSRTPGSHYNEQFF.

Here the CDR3 reads CASSQSLGSFSYSNQPQHF. The CDR3 bases are TGTGCCAGCAGCCAATCCCTCGGCAGCTTCTCATATAGCAATCAGCCCCAGCATTTT. The chain combines TRBV16 with TRBJ1-5; no reliable D call. The germline V and J ends were trimmed by 0 bases and 0 bases, with 18 bases remaining between them. This CDR3 is built from 19 residues. Germline assignment: CDR1 KGHSY and CDR2 FQNENV.

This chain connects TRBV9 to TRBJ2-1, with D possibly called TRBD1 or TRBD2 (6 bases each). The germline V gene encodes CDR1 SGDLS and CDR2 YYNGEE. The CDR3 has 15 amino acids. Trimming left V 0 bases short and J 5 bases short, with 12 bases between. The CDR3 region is CASSVEGGPHNEQFF. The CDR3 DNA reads TGTGCCAGCAGCGTAGAGGGGGGCCCCCACAATGAGCAGTTCTTC.

The CDR3 nucleotides read TGTGCCAGCAGCCAAGCCTGGGTGGGACAGTCGAACACTGAAGCTTTCTTT. Translating it yields CASSQAWVGQSNTEAFF. The V gene is TRBV4-2, the J gene TRBJ1-1, with TRBD1 identical over 7 bases. Looked up from germline, CDR1 is LGHNA and CDR2 is YNFKEQ. The J segment lost 1 base and the V segment lost 1 base, leaving 9 bases of the junction unmatched. The CDR3 has 17 amino acids.

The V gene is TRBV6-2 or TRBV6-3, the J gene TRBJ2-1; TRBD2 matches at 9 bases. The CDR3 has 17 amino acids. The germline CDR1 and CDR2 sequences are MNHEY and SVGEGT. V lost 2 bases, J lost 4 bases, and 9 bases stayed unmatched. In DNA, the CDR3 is TGTGCCAGCAGTTACGGCCGGGCGGGGGGGAATTACAATGAGCAGTTCTTC. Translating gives CASSYGRAGGNYNEQFF.

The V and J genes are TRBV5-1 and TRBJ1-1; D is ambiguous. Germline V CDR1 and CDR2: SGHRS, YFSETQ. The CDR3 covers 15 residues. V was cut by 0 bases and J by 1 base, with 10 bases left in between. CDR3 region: CASSLAGRRNTEAFF. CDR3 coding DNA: TGCGCCAGCAGCTTGGCTGGCAGGCGGAACACTGAAGCTTTCTTT.

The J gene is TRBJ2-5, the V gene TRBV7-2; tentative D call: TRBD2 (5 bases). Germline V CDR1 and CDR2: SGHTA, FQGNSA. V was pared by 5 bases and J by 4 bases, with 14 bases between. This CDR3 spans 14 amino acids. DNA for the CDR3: TGTGCCAGCAGCGCCGCGAGGGCAGTAGAGACCCAGTACTTC. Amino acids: CASSAARAVETQYF.

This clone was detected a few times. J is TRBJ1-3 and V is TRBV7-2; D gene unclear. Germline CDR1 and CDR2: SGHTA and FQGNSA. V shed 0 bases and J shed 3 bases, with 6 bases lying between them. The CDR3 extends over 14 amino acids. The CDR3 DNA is TGTGCCAGCAGCTTAGCGTGGGGTGGAAACACCATATATTTT. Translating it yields CASSLAWGGNTIYF.

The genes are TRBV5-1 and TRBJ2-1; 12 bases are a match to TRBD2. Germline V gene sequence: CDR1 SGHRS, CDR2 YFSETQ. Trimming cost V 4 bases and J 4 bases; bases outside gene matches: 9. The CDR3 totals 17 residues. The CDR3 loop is CASSVILAGGPYNEQFF. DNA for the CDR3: TGCGCCAGCAGCGTAATACTAGCGGGGGGCCCGTACAATGAGCAGTTCTTC.

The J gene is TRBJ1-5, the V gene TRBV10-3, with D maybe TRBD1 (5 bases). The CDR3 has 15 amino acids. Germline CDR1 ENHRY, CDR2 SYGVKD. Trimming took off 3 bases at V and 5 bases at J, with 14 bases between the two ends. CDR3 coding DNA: TGTGCCATCAGTGACCTTGAGGGACGGTATCAGCCCCAGCATTTT. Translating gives CAISDLEGRYQPQHF.